This T cell receptor (beta chain) appears in the sequencing data of a study of T cells after yellow fever vaccination. Study-wide points: Although the secondary response was weaker, it peaked faster, at day 5 versus 15. Abundant clonotypes from the bulk population could get into FACS-sorted repertoires as contaminants.

Many counts were recorded for this clonotype. Its antigen is not identified. CDR3 size: 15 residues. The V and J ends lost 2 bases and 6 bases respectively, with 16 bases between them. Germline V gene data show CDR1 as MDHEN and CDR2 as SYDVKM. MiXCR, run by TCRdb on the 5' RACE reads, gives a single entry per CDR3 protein. The sample holds over 200,000 distinct CDR3 sequences; 6.5% to 7.5% are singletons and the top ten take approximately 1.1%. V gene TRBV28 combines with J gene TRBJ2-5, with D hard to call. The sequencing here drew on CD4+ T cells sorted from PBMCs, taken on the day of the yellow fever booster vaccination. The clonotype was recovered from a man aged 30-40 years who received the YFV17D yellow fever vaccine. CDR3 DNA: TGTGCCAGCAGTTTAAAAGAGGCGCTACGGAAGACCCAGTACTTC. This encodes CASSLKEALRKTQYF.